The 19 T cell receptor beta chains in this list originate from one sample, sequenced in a study of regulatory T cells in long-lasting Graves disease. CDR3-region Arm-PCR and iRepertoire HTBI primers produced the TCR beta libraries. TCRdb passed the multiplex PCR reads through MiXCR, listing each CDR3 protein once. The data hold 360,000 or so distinct CDR3 sequences, with 10% to 15% observed a single time. Time point meaning: newly diagnosed GD, antithyroid drugs for less than 3 months. After RNA was extracted from PBMCs, the TCR library was made from it. The same data also contributed to another study, on T cells in Graves' hyperthyroidism and ophthalmopathy.

The material was peripheral blood mononuclear cells (PBMCs), obtained at new diagnosis, from a patient treated with antithyroid drugs. The receptors shown here come from a woman younger than 30 with Graves disease.

V and J are TRBV20-1 and TRBJ2-1; 10 nucleotides match TRBD2. J lost 6 bases, V lost 0 bases, and 14 bases had no gene match. Looked up from germline, CDR1 is DFQATT and CDR2 is SNEGSKA (reference sequence). The CDR3 totals 18 residues. CDR3 loop: CSAREWGTSVLTGNEQFF. CDR3 nucleotide sequence: TGCAGTGCTAGAGAATGGGGGACTAGCGTCCTCACGGGCAATGAGCAGTTCTTC.

In this sample, this clonotype turned up many times. V usage is TRBV5-1 and J usage is TRBJ2-7; perhaps TRBD1 as D (6 bases). Between the trimmed V and J ends, which lost 2 bases and 1 base, there was a span of 10 bases. CDR3 length: 14 amino acids. Germline assignment: CDR1 SGHRS and CDR2 YFSETQ. In DNA form, the CDR3 reads TGCGCCAGCAGCTTTGAACAGGGATCCTACGAGCAGTACGTC. Translated: CASSFEQGSYEQYV.

In this sample, this clonotype turned up many times. The chain employs TRBV12-3 or TRBV12-4 and TRBJ2-7; tentatively, D is TRBD1 (8 bases). The CDR3 sequence is 15 residues long. Trimming took off 1 base at V and 0 bases at J, with 10 bases between the two ends. The CDR3 protein is CASSLDRGGSYEQYF. The CDR3 DNA is TGTGCCAGCAGTTTAGACAGGGGGGGCTCCTACGAGCAGTACTTC.

The gene calls are TRBV29-1 and TRBJ2-3; D is possibly TRBD1 (6 bases). The CDR3 totals 17 residues. The V end lost 4 bases, the J end lost 4 bases, and 24 bases lay between the germline ends. Germline CDR1 and CDR2: SQVTM and ANQGSEA. Written as DNA, the CDR3 is TGCAGCGTTGTGGGACACCGGAGTTATGTACCCGCAGATACGCAGTATTTT. This gives the protein CSVVGHRSYVPADTQYF.

As to this clonotype: A read error is possible here, since a much larger clone lies one base away. The CDR3 DNA is TGTGCCTGGAGGGCGGGACCTACAGGCAGGCAGTTCTTC. It yields the protein CAWRAGPTGRQFF. The rearrangement links TRBV30 to TRBJ2-1; D may be TRBD2 (6 bases). V lost 3 bases, J lost 12 bases, and 18 bases lay in between. The length of the CDR3 is 13 residues. Germline CDR1 GTSNPN, CDR2 SVGIG (reference sequence). The full variable domain, with the rest looked up from reference TRBV30 and TRBJ2-1, is SQTIHQWPATLVQPVGSPLSLECTVEGTSNPNLYWYRQAAGRGLQLLFYSVGIGQISSEVPQNLSASRPQDRQFILSSKKLLLSDSGFYLCAWRAGPTGRQFFGPGTRLTVL.

Ten or more counts support this clonotype. The chain recombines TRBV6-2 or TRBV6-3 with TRBJ1-1; D is unclear. CDR1 MNHEY and CDR2 SVGEGT come from the germline V gene. The CDR3 is 14 residues long. Trimming shortened V by 0 bases and J by 1 base, and 6 bases separated the two germline ends. CDR3 sequence (DNA): TGTGCCAGCAGTTACTCGCATCGGAACACTGAAGCTTTCTTT. Translating it yields CASSYSHRNTEAFF.

This clonotype was detected many times. The chain links TRBV5-1 to TRBJ2-1; a weak D match, TRBD2 (7 bases). Trimming removed 0 bases at V and 9 bases at J, with 22 bases between. The CDR3 extends over 17 amino acids. Per germline, CDR1 SGHRS and CDR2 YFSETQ. The CDR3 protein is CASSLEEGTWGGGEQFF. In DNA form, the CDR3 reads TGCGCCAGCAGCTTGGAGGAAGGGACATGGGGAGGGGGTGAGCAGTTCTTC.

This chain links TRBV28 with TRBJ2-2; the match to TRBD2 covers 16 bases. The CDR3 runs to 19 residues. Germline CDR1 and CDR2: MDHEN and SYDVKM. V lost 9 bases and J lost 4; bases outside the gene matches: 14. The CDR3 reads CASEGGLAGGPSITGELFF. As DNA, the CDR3 is TGTGCCAGTGAGGGGGGACTAGCGGGAGGGCCATCGATCACCGGGGAGCTGTTTTTT.

This clonotype was detected a few times. The CDR3 DNA is TGTGCCAGCAGGTTTGGTCAGGGTAACTATGGCTACACCTTC. It encodes CASRFGQGNYGYTF. The chain employs TRBV6-1 and TRBJ1-2; D may be TRBD1 (5 bases). Germline values: CDR1 MNHNS, CDR2 SASEGT. The CDR3 runs 14 residues. V was cut by 6 bases and J by 1 base, with 12 bases left in between.

This clonotype was recorded at least ten times. This sequence joins TRBV12-3 or TRBV12-4 and TRBJ2-4; 13 bases match TRBD2. V lost 6 bases, J lost 1 base, and 12 bases stayed unmatched. This CDR3 is built from 19 residues. CDR3 nucleotide sequence: TGTGCCAGCAGCTCGGTACTAGCGGGGGGGCCTGACGCCAAAAACATTCAGTACTTC. Protein product: CASSSVLAGGPDAKNIQYF.

This clonotype was recorded many times. The chain employs TRBV12-3 or TRBV12-4 and TRBJ1-2, with 9 bases lining up with TRBD1. This CDR3 comprises 17 residues. J lost 4 bases, V lost 2 bases, and 11 bases had no gene match. For the CDR3, the DNA is TGTGCCAGCAGTTTACGGCCCGGGACAGGGACCCTCTATGGCTACACCTTC. Amino acid sequence: CASSLRPGTGTLYGYTF.

This clonotype appeared many times. This chain uses TRBV20-1 with TRBJ2-5; TRBD1 might be the D (5 bases). The CDR3 spans 14 residues. The germline gives CDR1 DFQATT, CDR2 SNEGSKA (reference sequence). Trimming stripped 0 bases from V and 5 bases from J, with 13 bases between. The DNA of the CDR3 is TGCAGTGCTAGAGATCTAGAGTACAGGGAGACCCAGTACTTC. Translating gives CSARDLEYRETQYF.

Comment on this clonotype: Its ends do not fully match the called genes, so a read error is possible. The chain recombines TRBV25-1 with TRBJ1-1, with D uncertain. The CDR3 is made up of 12 amino acids. Germline assignment: CDR1 MGHDK and CDR2 SYGVNS. DNA for the CDR3: TGTGCCAGCAGTTCCGGCGCCACTGAAGCTTACTTT. Amino acid sequence: CASSSGATEAYF.

This clonotype was detected many times. The rearrangement links TRBV6-2 or TRBV6-3 to TRBJ2-2; TRBD2 might be the D (5 bases). V was cut by 6 bases and J by 6 bases, with 17 bases left in between. The germline V gene encodes CDR1 MNHEY and CDR2 SVGEGT. This CDR3 spans 15 amino acids. CDR3 DNA sequence: TGTGCCAGCAGGTCACTAGTGAGAGCTCCCGGGGAGCTGTTTTTT. Its protein product is CASRSLVRAPGELFF.

This clonotype has a count of ten or more. V and J are TRBV29-1 and TRBJ1-2, with 8 nucleotides matching TRBD1. CDR1 and CDR2 (germline): SQVTM, ANQGSEA. The V gene end was trimmed by 0 bases and the J gene end by 6 bases; junction bases not matched to a gene: 12. This CDR3 has 16 amino acids. The CDR3 loop reads CSVEDWLTDRVNGYTF. The CDR3 DNA reads as TGCAGCGTTGAAGATTGGTTAACGGACAGGGTAAATGGCTACACCTTC. The whole variable domain, remainder taken from reference TRBV29-1 and TRBJ1-2, is SAVISQKPSRDICQRGTSLTIQCQVDSQVTMMFWYRQQPGQSLTLIATANQGSEATYESGFVIDKFPISRPNLTFSTLTVSNMSPEDSSIYLCSVEDWLTDRVNGYTFGSGTRLTVV.

At least ten counts were recorded for this clonotype. The rearrangement links TRBV7-3 to TRBJ2-5; D is uncertain. This CDR3 is 13 amino acids long. Looked up from germline, CDR1 is SGHTA and CDR2 is FQGTGA. Trimming shortened V by 7 bases and J by 2 bases, and 11 bases separated the two germline ends. The DNA of the CDR3 is TGTGCCAGCAAAGGTTCCTGTCAAGAGACCCAGTACTTC. It encodes CASKGSCQETQYF.

This clonotype has more than one count but fewer than ten. The genes are TRBV10-3 and TRBJ1-1; D not certain. With 4 bases removed from V and 3 bases from J, the gap between germline ends came to 12 bases. This CDR3 has 14 amino acids. Germline values: CDR1 ENHRY, CDR2 SYGVKD. CDR3 region: CAISVAGFDTEAFF. Written as DNA, the CDR3 is TGTGCCATCAGTGTAGCGGGCTTCGACACTGAAGCTTTCTTT.

This rearrangement joins TRBV7-9 to TRBJ2-3; TRBD2 is a possible D gene (5 bases). Trimming took 4 bases from V and 5 from J, leaving 10 bases between them. Germline V CDR1 and CDR2: SEHNR, FQNEAQ (reference sequence). The length of the CDR3 is 13 residues. The DNA of the CDR3 is TGTGCCAGCAGCTGGGCCGGGGAAGATACGCAGTATTTT. Its protein is CASSWAGEDTQYF.

This clonotype was seen a few times. This rearrangement joins TRBV20-1 to TRBJ2-5; no definite D call. V was clipped by 0 bases and J by 2 bases, with 10 bases between them. Germline-derived CDR1 and CDR2 are DFQATT and SNEGSKA (reference sequence). CDR3 length equals 14 residues. The CDR3 coding sequence is TGCAGTGCTAGAGATCTAACTCGACAAGAGACCCAGTACTTC. Translated, it gives CSARDLTRQETQYF.